This is a list of T cell receptor beta chains from one sample in a study of blood T cell repertoires in COVID-19. Sequencing was performed with immunoSEQ multiplex PCR; in TCRdb, only in-frame clones are kept and a portion is missing. The data show 490,000 or so clones, around 87% seen once. Material for sequencing was PBMCs or T cells enriched from blood (not recorded which). Receptor source: a woman aged 40 to 55 who had recovered from COVID-19. Each CDR3 is given with its conserved first and last residue. The D gene is left open where the match is weak. Size values are once, few and many counts, or a class for expanded clones, and some rows have none.

TGCGCCACCGGGACTAGCGGGAACACCGGGGAGCTGTTTTTT	CATGTSGNTGELFF	-	TRBV10-2	TRBJ2-2	TRBD2
TGTGCCAGCACCTCTGGTGGAGCTAACAATCAGCCCCAGCATTTT	CASTSGGANNQPQHF	-	TRBV6-6	TRBJ1-5	-
TGTGCCAGCAGGTTCCAGCGGGAGAACACCGGGGAGCTGTTTTTT	CASRFQRENTGELFF	-	TRBV2	TRBJ2-2	TRBD2
TGTGCAAGTCGCTCCGGCGGCCGGTGGCAGAGAAACATTCAGTACTTC	CASRSGGRWQRNIQYF	-	TRBV12-2	TRBJ2-4	-
TGTGCCAGCAGCGTCCGACCCGAGGGCACCATATATTTT	CASSVRPEGTIYF	once	TRBV9	TRBJ1-3	-
TGTGCCAGCAGTCTAGACAGGGACGGGACCTACGAGCAGTACTTC	CASSLDRDGTYEQYF	-	TRBV27	TRBJ2-7	TRBD1
TGTGCCAGCAGTGAAGCTACGACACACGCCGGAGCTTTCTTT	CASSEATTHAGAFF	-	TRBV2	TRBJ1-1	-
TGTGCCAGCAGCTTTCATGGGGACAGGGGCTACACCGGGGAGCTGTTTTTT	CASSFHGDRGYTGELFF	-	TRBV11-2	TRBJ2-2	TRBD1
TGCGCCAGCAGTCCCGGGACAGGTCTTTACGAGCAGTACTTC	CASSPGTGLYEQYF	once	TRBV4-3	TRBJ2-7	TRBD1
TGTGCCAGCAGCACCTCGGCCGGGGCCTACGAGCAGTACTTC	CASSTSAGAYEQYF	-	TRBV7-2	TRBJ2-7	-
TGTGCCAGCAGCCCCGGGAGTGCAGATACGCAGTATTTT	CASSPGSADTQYF	-	TRBV12-3/TRBV12-4	TRBJ2-3	-
TGTGCCAGTAGGGGACTAGCGGGAGGCGCAGATACGCAGTATTTT	CASRGLAGGADTQYF	once	TRBV19	TRBJ2-3	TRBD2
TGTGCCACCGCTGGCCGGGGTCCGGACTATGGCTACACCTTC	CATAGRGPDYGYTF	-	TRBV24-1	TRBJ1-2	-
TGCGCCAGCAGCTTGAATCCCCTGGGCACCAATGAGCAGTTCTTC	CASSLNPLGTNEQFF	-	TRBV5-1	TRBJ2-1	-
TGTGCCAGCAGCTTGCGGGGGGAGACCCAGTACTTC	CASSLRGETQYF	-	TRBV5-8	TRBJ2-5	-
TGTGCCACCAGTGACCGATCCATCGCCGGGACAGGGTTCTACGAGCAGTACTTC	CATSDRSIAGTGFYEQYF	-	TRBV24-1	TRBJ2-7	TRBD1
TGTGCCAGTGGTGTTCCGGGGGACGCTGAAGCTTTCTTT	CASGVPGDAEAFF	-	TRBV19	TRBJ1-1	-
TGTGCCAGCTCACCATTGGCAGGGGCCAACTATGGCTACACCTTC	CASSPLAGANYGYTF	once	TRBV18	TRBJ1-2	-
TGTGCCAGCAGCCAAGATTATTGCGGGAGGGGGAGCGGTTCGGAGCAGTTCTTC	CASSQDYCGRGSGSEQFF	-	TRBV3-1/TRBV3-2	TRBJ2-1	TRBD2
TGTGCCAGCCTGACTAGCGATGGCACAGATACGCAGTATTTT	CASLTSDGTDTQYF	-	TRBV11-3	TRBJ2-3	TRBD2
TGTGCCAGTAGTATAACTCCACAGGGAACGGGCGAGCAGTACTTC	CASSITPQGTGEQYF	-	TRBV19	TRBJ2-7	-
TGCAGCGTATGGGACAGGGGGCGCGACCAGCCCCAGCATTTT	CSVWDRGRDQPQHF	-	TRBV29-1	TRBJ1-5	TRBD1
TGTGCCAGCAGCCGTGGGGGGTACTACGAGCAGTACTTC	CASSRGGYYEQYF	-	TRBV3-1/TRBV3-2	TRBJ2-7	-
TGTGCCAGTAGCCGAATGGACAGCTTGAACACTGAAGCTTTCTTT	CASSRMDSLNTEAFF	few	TRBV19	TRBJ1-1	-
TGTGCCTGGAGTCGGACGGGGGGAACAGATACGCAGTATTTT	CAWSRTGGTDTQYF	-	TRBV30	TRBJ2-3	TRBD2
TGCGCCAGCAGCTTGGGACAGGACCTTTACGAGCAGTACTTC	CASSLGQDLYEQYF	-	TRBV5-1	TRBJ2-7	-
TGTGCCAGCAGCCCTCCATACTGGTCGGATACGCAGTATTTT	CASSPPYWSDTQYF	-	TRBV9	TRBJ2-3	-
TGCGCCAGCAGCTTGAATCGAGCGCGCATTCAGTACTTC	CASSLNRARIQYF	-	TRBV5-1	TRBJ2-4	-
TGTGCCAGCAGCTTTGGACAGGGGGTAATTTTCGAGCAGTACTTC	CASSFGQGVIFEQYF	-	TRBV5-4	TRBJ2-7	TRBD1
TGTGCCAGCAGCCTCTCCCTTAGCGGGAGGGCTTTCGGGGAGCTGTTTTTT	CASSLSLSGRAFGELFF	-	TRBV3-1/TRBV3-2	TRBJ2-2	TRBD2
TGTGCCAGCAGCTACGGACAGAGACAAGAGACCCAGTACTTC	CASSYGQRQETQYF	-	TRBV7-2	TRBJ2-5	-
TGTGCCAGCAGCCAAGAGAGCTCGGGACTCCAAGAGACCCAGTACTTC	CASSQESSGLQETQYF	-	TRBV4-2	TRBJ2-5	-
TGCGCCAGCAGCCAAGATGGGCTAGCGGGAGGTCACGAGCAGTACTTC	CASSQDGLAGGHEQYF	-	TRBV4-3	TRBJ2-7	TRBD2
TGCGCCAGCAGTGGATCTAGCGCCCTGGATACGCAGTATTTT	CASSGSSALDTQYF	-	TRBV10-1	TRBJ2-3	-
TGTGCCAGCAGCTTGGCCATCGGACAGGGAAACACCGGGGAGCTGTTTTTT	CASSLAIGQGNTGELFF	few	TRBV5-6	TRBJ2-2	TRBD1
TGTGCCAGCAGACAACGACAGGCGGAACTACGGGTCACAGATACGCAGTATTTT	CASRQRQAELRVTDTQYF	-	TRBV11-2	TRBJ2-3	-
TGTGCCAGCAGCGTTTTATCGGGGGGAATCGGAGAAAAACTGTTTTTT	CASSVLSGGIGEKLFF	-	TRBV9	TRBJ1-4	-
TGTGCCAGCAGCGTAGCCCCCACGGCGGATCAGCCCCAGCATTTT	CASSVAPTADQPQHF	-	TRBV9	TRBJ1-5	-
TGCAGCGTACGTGGCAGGGGGCAATTCGGTAACTATGGCTACACCTTC	CSVRGRGQFGNYGYTF	-	TRBV29-1	TRBJ1-2	TRBD1
TGTGCCAGCTCACCCCTCCTTAGAGATGGCTACACCTTC	CASSPLLRDGYTF	-	TRBV18	TRBJ1-2	-
TGTGCCAGCAGCCAAAGTAACCGGGACAGGGAAGAGGCCTATGGCTACACCTTC	CASSQSNRDREEAYGYTF	-	TRBV9	TRBJ1-2	TRBD1